This entry describes one T cell receptor beta chain. Its antigen is still unknown. The table came from immunoSEQ multiplex PCR; TCRdb's copy has only in-frame clones and leaves some out. The sample carries 150,000 to 200,000 clones, roughly 90% recorded once. Germline loops: CDR1 SGHRS, CDR2 YFSETQ. Trimming left V 0 bases short and J 4 bases short, with 5 bases between. This CDR3 comprises 14 residues. This entry comes from a study of radiation and T cells in renal cell carcinoma. Regarding the study as a whole: From baseline, blood top tumor clonotypes peaked at 2 weeks post-radiation.

Time point of the sample: blood 4 weeks post-SBRT, at nephrectomy. The treatment: 15 Gy SBRT to primary tumor, nephrectomy 4 weeks later. Nephrectomy followed 15 Gy stereotactic body radiation by 4 weeks. The clonotype originates from a woman aged 50 to 65 with renal cell carcinoma. Sample: blood, taken from a patient whose treatment included radiotherapy and nephrectomy. The gene calls are TRBV5-1 and TRBJ1-6; no definite D call. As DNA, the CDR3 is TGCGCCAGCAGCTTGGATGGGTATAATTCACCCCTCCACTTT. Amino acid sequence: CASSLDGYNSPLHF.